What follows are 7 T cell receptor beta chains derived from one specimen sequenced in a study of Ad26.COV2.S vaccination and SARS-CoV-2 variants. Treatment given: some 20 received Ad26.COV2.S at low or high dose, single or two shots; about 5 received placebo; per-sample allocation not given. Repertoires come from day 63 after the first vaccine or placebo injection. Assay used: immunoSEQ multiplex PCR; TCRdb lists only in-frame clones, some missing. The table has about 350,000 clones, more than 85% seen once. Sequencing was performed on peripheral blood, taken in a trial of Ad26.COV2.S vaccine versus placebo. The receptors come from a person aged 18-65 years who received the Ad26.COV2.S COVID-19 vaccine or a placebo.

This clone was recorded a few times. The V call is TRBV19, the J call TRBJ1-2, with 10 bases fitting TRBD1. J lost 4 bases, V lost 3 bases, and 5 bases had no gene match. Per germline, CDR1 LNHDA and CDR2 SQIVND (reference sequence). CDR3 length: 15 residues. The CDR3, as DNA: TGTGCCAGTAGTATTGGGACAGGGGACACCTATGGCTACACCTTC. Translated, it gives CASSIGTGDTYGYTF.

This clone has more than one count but fewer than ten. The chain carries TRBV27 and TRBJ2-3, with 7 positions matching TRBD1. The CDR3 extends over 15 amino acids. The ends lost 6 bases at V and 2 bases at J; junction bases unmatched: 8. Germline V gene lookup returns CDR1 MNHEY and CDR2 SMNVEV (reference sequence). The CDR3 coding sequence is TGTGCCAGCAGAAAACAGGGGACCTTCACAGATACGCAGTATTTT. Its protein product is CASRKQGTFTDTQYF.

The rearrangement links TRBV5-5 to TRBJ2-7; unclear D gene. CDR3 size: 14 residues. V lost 4 bases to trimming and J lost 5 bases, with 16 bases between them. The germline gives CDR1 SGHKS, CDR2 YYEKEE (reference sequence). This chain's CDR3 is CASSRPGLNHEQYF. The CDR3 DNA sequence: TGTGCCAGCAGCCGTCCAGGTTTAAACCACGAGCAGTACTTC.

As DNA, the CDR3 is TGCAGTGCTAGTACAGGACTAGCGGGGGCCCAAGAGACCCAGTACTTC. It translates to CSASTGLAGAQETQYF. The chain has TRBV20-1 and TRBJ2-5; 13 nucleotides agree with TRBD2. The CDR3 covers 16 residues. Germline V gene lookup returns CDR1 DFQATT and CDR2 SNEGSKA (reference sequence). V lost 3 bases to trimming and J lost 1 base; unmatched junction nucleotides: 5.

This chain uses TRBV7-2 with TRBJ1-4, with a weak D call TRBD1 (5 bases). Germline values: CDR1 SGHTA, CDR2 FQGNSA. The CDR3 is 13 amino acids. V dropped 0 bases and J dropped 13 bases, with 12 bases sitting between them. The CDR3 sequence is CASSLAPGDGLFF. The CDR3, as DNA: TGTGCCAGCAGCTTAGCGCCGGGGGACGGACTGTTTTTT.

The gene calls are TRBV5-8 and TRBJ2-7; 9 positions match TRBD1. Germline V gene sequence: CDR1 SGHTS, CDR2 YDEGEE. This CDR3 has 17 amino acids. Germline trimming cut 4 bases from V and 2 bases from J; bases unmatched to any gene: 13. For the CDR3, the DNA is TGTGCCAGCAGCCTAAATCTGGACAGGGGCGATACCTACGAGCAGTACTTC. Encoded protein: CASSLNLDRGDTYEQYF.

This clone was seen a handful of times. The V gene is TRBV6-5, the J gene TRBJ1-5; the D is unclear. This CDR3 has 12 amino acids. Germline V gives CDR1 MNHEY, CDR2 SVGAGI. V shed 10 bases and J shed 8 bases, with 15 bases lying between them. The CDR3: CATGTILEPQHF. The CDR3, as DNA: TGTGCCACCGGAACGATATTGGAGCCCCAGCATTTT.